The sequence of this T cell receptor beta chain was determined in a study of immune evolution from preneoplasia to lung adenocarcinoma. Study results and caveats: Later-stage lesions appeared to have more T cells, more diversity, less clonality.

Measured with immunoSEQ multiplex PCR; TCRdb has only the in-frame clones, and not every one. Here the sample spans about 3,400 clones, 75% being singletons. Concerning this clone itself: What it binds is not known.

The TCR sequence derives from a person aged 55-80 years with lung adenocarcinoma. The sample consisted of FFPE lung adenocarcinoma in situ tissue.

CDR3 sequence reads: CASSPGQGNQPQHF. The CDR3 nucleotides are TGTGCCAGCAGTCCGGGTCAGGGGAATCAGCCCCAGCATTTT. The chain links TRBV7-9 to TRBJ1-5; D is perhaps TRBD1 (6 bases). The V and J ends lost 6 bases and 4 bases respectively, with 13 bases between them. CDR3 size: 14 residues. Germline V lookup: CDR1 SEHNR, CDR2 FQNEAQ (reference sequence).